The rows below give T cell receptor beta chains drawn from one sample of a study of T cell responses to AZD1222 COVID-19 vaccine. Measured with immunoSEQ multiplex PCR; TCRdb has only the in-frame clones, and not every one. The sample contains around 150,000 clones, around nine tenths of which appear only once. The material was peripheral blood, obtained on day 0 of AZD1222 vaccination. The receptors derive from an adult in good health. CDR3s include the opening cysteine and the closing phenylalanine or tryptophan. The order of the fields is V gene, D gene, CDR3 length, clone size, J gene, CDR3 DNA, CDR3 protein. D genes are given only for firm matches. Size tells how often a clone was seen (once, few, many) or the class of an expanded clone, and some rows leave it out.

>TRBV6-2/TRBV6-3|-|17|-|TRBJ2-7
TGTGCCAGCAGCCCGGCGGAGTTTTTAGAGAATTTCTACGAGCAGTACTTC
CASSPAEFLENFYEQYF
>TRBV3-1/TRBV3-2|-|15|-|TRBJ1-2
TGTGCCAGCAGCCAAGAAAGACTGGGTGACTATGGCTACACCTTC
CASSQERLGDYGYTF
>TRBV28|-|14|-|TRBJ2-7
TGTGCCAGCAGTTTACCCGGGTCTGTCAACGAGCAGTACTTC
CASSLPGSVNEQYF
>TRBV11-2|TRBD2|16|-|TRBJ2-7
TGTGCCAGCAGCACAGGACTAGCGGGAGACCGATACGAGCAGTACTTC
CASSTGLAGDRYEQYF
>TRBV5-6|TRBD2|16|-|TRBJ2-3
TGTGCCAGCAGCTTGGGACTAGCGGGAGTAACAGATACGCAGTATTTT
CASSLGLAGVTDTQYF
>TRBV9|TRBD1|15|-|TRBJ1-1
TGTGCCAGCAGCGCCCCGACAGGGGGGTACACTGAAGCTTTCTTT
CASSAPTGGYTEAFF
>TRBV28|-|15|-|TRBJ2-1
TGTGCCAGCAGGCGGACGGCGGAGACTTACAATGAGCAGTTCTTC
CASRRTAETYNEQFF
>TRBV3-1/TRBV3-2|-|15|-|TRBJ1-3
TGTGCCAGCAGCCAGGGACCGGCCTCTGGAAACACCATATATTTT
CASSQGPASGNTIYF
>TRBV11-1|TRBD1|14|-|TRBJ1-1
TGTGCCAGCAGGGATGACAGGGAGAACACTGAAGCTTTCTTT
CASRDDRENTEAFF
>TRBV5-1|-|16|once|TRBJ1-4
TGCGCCAGCAGCAAGGATTCTTTTGCAACTAATGAAAAACTGTTTTTT
CASSKDSFATNEKLFF
>TRBV7-3|TRBD2|17|-|TRBJ2-6
TGTGCCAGCAGCCCCCGGGAGGGCTCCTCTGGGGCCAACGTCCTGACTTTC
CASSPREGSSGANVLTF
>TRBV7-9|-|15|-|TRBJ2-1
TGTGCCAGCAGCCCCCCCGCGGTCGCTTACAATGAGCAGTTCTTC
CASSPPAVAYNEQFF
>TRBV6-2/TRBV6-3|TRBD2|17|-|TRBJ2-3
TGTGCCAGCAGTTACCGCGGGACTAGCGTGAGCACAGATACGCAGTATTTT
CASSYRGTSVSTDTQYF
>TRBV7-3|-|14|-|TRBJ1-1
TGTGCCAGCAGCTTAGGGGTAGACCGGACTGAAGCTTTCTTT
CASSLGVDRTEAFF
>TRBV6-4|-|15|-|TRBJ2-7
TGTGCCAGCAGTGACTCTTCAGAGCCATTGTACGAGCAGTACTTC
CASSDSSEPLYEQYF
>TRBV7-6|-|12|-|TRBJ1-5
TGTGCCAGCAGCCCCCTGGGGGGGCCCCAGCATTTT
CASSPLGGPQHF
>TRBV19|-|13|-|TRBJ1-2
TGTGCCAGTAGTAATGTCAGGGATTCTGGCTACACCTTC
CASSNVRDSGYTF
>TRBV19|-|16|-|TRBJ1-5
TGTGCCAGCCGGGAATCAGGGTTCGGGCTTAATCAGCCCCAGCATTTT
CASRESGFGLNQPQHF
>TRBV24-1|-|15|-|TRBJ2-5
TGTGCCACCAGTGATACGGATCGGTACCAAGAGACCCAGTACTTC
CATSDTDRYQETQYF
>TRBV28|-|16|-|TRBJ2-5
TGTGCCAGCAGCACCCGGATTGGTGGGGCAAAAGAGACCCAGTACTTC
CASSTRIGGAKETQYF
>TRBV21-1|-|17|-|TRBJ1-5
TGTGCCAGCAGCAAAGGGGTCCGGGACAGGGGAGGGCAGCCCCAGCATTTT
CASSKGVRDRGGQPQHF
>TRBV6-5|-|15|-|TRBJ1-2
TGTGCCAGCAGTCCACGGGGTGTGCTCTCTGCTGGCTACACCTTC
CASSPRGVLSAGYTF
>TRBV27|-|14|-|TRBJ2-7
TGTGCCAGCAGTTTAAATCCGGGGATCTACGAGCAGTACTTC
CASSLNPGIYEQYF
>TRBV18|TRBD1|15|-|TRBJ1-1
TGTGCCAGCTCATCAGGGGGACAGGGGGCCACTGAAGCTTTCTTT
CASSSGGQGATEAFF
>TRBV5-6|-|11|-|TRBJ1-1
TGTGCCAGCAGCTTGGACACTGAAGCTTTCTTT
CASSLDTEAFF
>TRBV5-1|-|11|-|TRBJ2-1
TGCGCCAGCAGCCTGGACACTGAGCAGTTCTTC
CASSLDTEQFF
>TRBV5-4|-|16|once|TRBJ2-5
TGTGCCAGCAGCTTGGGAGGGACCGGGGCCGGCGAGACCCAGTACTTC
CASSLGGTGAGETQYF
>TRBV4-1|-|15|-|TRBJ1-3
TGCGCCAGCAGCCAAGTATACAACTCTGGAAACACCATATATTTT
CASSQVYNSGNTIYF
>TRBV18|-|13|-|TRBJ2-7
TGTGCCAGCTCACAGGGGGCGGGATACGAGCAGTACTTC
CASSQGAGYEQYF
>TRBV6-5|TRBD1|13|-|TRBJ1-6
TGTGCCAGCACAGACAGGGAAGATTCACCCCTCCACTTT
CASTDREDSPLHF
>TRBV4-2|-|14|-|TRBJ1-4
TGTGCCAGCAGCCAAGATCCCCGACGAGAAAAACTGTTTTTT
CASSQDPRREKLFF
>TRBV28|-|15|-|TRBJ2-1
TGTGCCAGCAGTAGGTGGCAGATCCCCTACAATGAGCAGTTCTTC
CASSRWQIPYNEQFF
>TRBV6-5|-|16|-|TRBJ1-4
TGTGCCAGCAGTTACTCATCACGGTCATCTAATGAAAAACTGTTTTTT
CASSYSSRSSNEKLFF
>TRBV21-1|-|14|-|TRBJ1-5
TGTGCCAGCGAGGGGGGATCCAGCAATCAGCCCCAGCATTTT
CASEGGSSNQPQHF
>TRBV9|-|13|-|TRBJ1-3
TGTGCCAGCTCTGACGGCTCTGGAAACACCATATATTTT
CASSDGSGNTIYF
>TRBV2|-|15|-|TRBJ1-3
TGTGCCAGCAGTGCCCCAGGGTCCTCTGGAAACACCATATATTTT
CASSAPGSSGNTIYF
>TRBV7-2|-|16|-|TRBJ2-4
TGTGCCAGCAGCTTAAATCCGGCTCTAGCCAAAAACATTCAGTACTTC
CASSLNPALAKNIQYF
>TRBV24-1|TRBD2|14|-|TRBJ2-1
TGTGCCACCAGTTTCGGGGACTACACCAATGAGCAGTTCTTC
CATSFGDYTNEQFF
>TRBV5-4|TRBD2|16|-|TRBJ2-2
TGTGCCAGCAGCTACCCTGGGAGGGCGAACACCGGGGAGCTGTTTTTT
CASSYPGRANTGELFF
>TRBV5-6|-|14|once|TRBJ2-7
TGTGCCAGCGCCCCCCAGGGAGGATCCTACGAGCAGTACTTC
CASAPQGGSYEQYF
>TRBV7-9|TRBD1|13|few|TRBJ1-2
TGTGCCAGCAGCACGGGACAGATCTATGGCTACACCTTC
CASSTGQIYGYTF
>TRBV18|TRBD1|15|-|TRBJ1-2
TGTGCCAGCTCCCGGGGACAGGAGGAACTCTATGGCTACACCTTC
CASSRGQEELYGYTF
>TRBV7-2|-|14|-|TRBJ1-5
TGTGCCAGCAGCTTAGCAAGGGGGGACCAGCCCCAGCATTTT
CASSLARGDQPQHF
>TRBV9|-|11|once|TRBJ2-1
TGTGCCAGCAGCGTCCTAGATGAGCAGTTCTTC
CASSVLDEQFF
>TRBV27|TRBD1|15|-|TRBJ2-5
TGTGCCAGCAGCAAGGGACAGGGGAGGGGAGAGACCCAGTACTTC
CASSKGQGRGETQYF
>TRBV27|TRBD1|17|-|TRBJ1-4
TGTGCCAGCAGTCCGGGACAGGGGCTCGAGGTTAATGAAAAACTGTTTTTT
CASSPGQGLEVNEKLFF
>TRBV18|-|14|-|TRBJ1-5
TGTGCCAGCTCACCACAGTCTAGCAATCAGCCCCAGCATTTT
CASSPQSSNQPQHF
>TRBV7-3|-|14|-|TRBJ1-1
TGTGCCAGCAGCTCTGGACACGCGAACACTGAAGCTTTCTTT
CASSSGHANTEAFF
>TRBV11-2|-|16|-|TRBJ2-1
TGTGCCAGCAGCGCCGGCGTGGGGGCTGGTTTTTGGGAGCAGTTCTTC
CASSAGVGAGFWEQFF
>TRBV7-9|TRBD1|16|-|TRBJ1-1
TGTGCCAGCAGCTTAGGTGACAGGGGCCGGTACACTGAAGCTTTCTTT
CASSLGDRGRYTEAFF